A selection of T cell receptor beta chains follows, all from one sample in a study of T cell responses to AZD1222 COVID-19 vaccine. Clones were read by immunoSEQ multiplex PCR, and TCRdb kept only the in-frame ones, dropping some. The sample holds some 130,000 clones, around 84% seen once. The sequencing here drew on peripheral blood, taken on day 0 of AZD1222 vaccination. All receptors derive from an adult in good health. Both conserved end residues are part of each CDR3. The order of the fields is CDR3 DNA, CDR3 protein, V gene, clone size, J gene, D gene. D genes are given only for firm matches. Some rows have no size entry. The others give once, few or many, or a class for an expanded clone.

CDR3 DNA: TGCAGCGTTGGGGTTACAGGGGCTTACGAGCAGTACTTC
CDR3 protein: CSVGVTGAYEQYF
V gene: TRBV29-1
clone size: .
J gene: TRBJ2-7
D gene: TRBD1

CDR3 DNA: TGTGCCAGCAGGTACTCGGGACAGGGAACCTACGAGCAGTACTTC
CDR3 protein: CASRYSGQGTYEQYF
V gene: TRBV27
clone size: .
J gene: TRBJ2-7
D gene: TRBD1

CDR3 DNA: TGTGCCAGCAGCTTCGACACCGGACAGGGGCCAGATACGCAGTATTTT
CDR3 protein: CASSFDTGQGPDTQYF
V gene: TRBV7-9
clone size: .
J gene: TRBJ2-3
D gene: TRBD1

CDR3 DNA: TGTGCCAGCAGCTTGGGACAGGCCTTAGAGACCCAGTACTTC
CDR3 protein: CASSLGQALETQYF
V gene: TRBV5-4
clone size: .
J gene: TRBJ2-5
D gene: .

CDR3 DNA: TGTGCCAGCAGTTTAGAAGGTTTCAGCAATCAGCCCCAGCATTTT
CDR3 protein: CASSLEGFSNQPQHF
V gene: TRBV27
clone size: .
J gene: TRBJ1-5
D gene: .

CDR3 DNA: TGTGCCAGCAGCGAGGTAGGAAGGACTGAAGCTTTCTTT
CDR3 protein: CASSEVGRTEAFF
V gene: TRBV7-3
clone size: once
J gene: TRBJ1-1
D gene: .

CDR3 DNA: TGTGCCAGCAGGGAATTTCGAACAGGGGGCGCAAATTCACCCCTCCACTTT
CDR3 protein: CASREFRTGGANSPLHF
V gene: TRBV6-1
clone size: .
J gene: TRBJ1-6
D gene: TRBD1

CDR3 DNA: TGTGCCAGCAGCCCCGCTGACAGCTATAATTCACCCCTCCACTTT
CDR3 protein: CASSPADSYNSPLHF
V gene: TRBV9
clone size: .
J gene: TRBJ1-6
D gene: .

CDR3 DNA: TGTGCCAGCAGCCTTTTGGGACAGGGGGACGTAACAGATACGCAGTATTTT
CDR3 protein: CASSLLGQGDVTDTQYF
V gene: TRBV5-5
clone size: few
J gene: TRBJ2-3
D gene: TRBD1

CDR3 DNA: TGTGCCAGCAGTTTCGCAGGGCGCAATCAGCCCCAGCATTTT
CDR3 protein: CASSFAGRNQPQHF
V gene: TRBV28
clone size: .
J gene: TRBJ1-5
D gene: .

CDR3 DNA: TGTGCCAGCAGCAGGGACAGGGCCAACACCGGGGAGCTGTTTTTT
CDR3 protein: CASSRDRANTGELFF
V gene: TRBV7-3
clone size: .
J gene: TRBJ2-2
D gene: TRBD1

CDR3 DNA: TGTGCCAGCTCCCTTTTCCACACAGCCGGTGAAAAACTGTTTTTT
CDR3 protein: CASSLFHTAGEKLFF
V gene: TRBV18
clone size: .
J gene: TRBJ1-4
D gene: .

CDR3 DNA: TGTGCCAGCAGCCAAGATTTTAGGCAAGCCGAAGCTTTCTTT
CDR3 protein: CASSQDFRQAEAFF
V gene: TRBV3-1/TRBV3-2
clone size: .
J gene: TRBJ1-1
D gene: .

CDR3 DNA: TGTGCCAGCAGTGGACACCTCTCTGGAAACACCATATATTTT
CDR3 protein: CASSGHLSGNTIYF
V gene: TRBV2
clone size: .
J gene: TRBJ1-3
D gene: .

CDR3 DNA: TGCGCCAGCAGCGGATTACAGGGATGGGAGGGCTACACCTTC
CDR3 protein: CASSGLQGWEGYTF
V gene: TRBV5-1
clone size: .
J gene: TRBJ1-2
D gene: .

CDR3 DNA: TGTGCCAGCAGCTTACCCGGACAGGTCGACTATGGCTACACCTTC
CDR3 protein: CASSLPGQVDYGYTF
V gene: TRBV7-2
clone size: .
J gene: TRBJ1-2
D gene: TRBD1

CDR3 DNA: TGTGCGGGGCAGTCTAACACAGATACGCAGTATTTT
CDR3 protein: CAGQSNTDTQYF
V gene: TRBV6-6
clone size: .
J gene: TRBJ2-3
D gene: .

CDR3 DNA: TGCACCAGCAGCCGCCGGACACCCAGGCATTCACCCCTCCACTTT
CDR3 protein: CTSSRRTPRHSPLHF
V gene: TRBV1
clone size: .
J gene: TRBJ1-6
D gene: .

CDR3 DNA: TGTGCCAGCAGTTATTCCAGGAACACTGAAGCTTTCTTT
CDR3 protein: CASSYSRNTEAFF
V gene: TRBV6-5
clone size: .
J gene: TRBJ1-1
D gene: .

CDR3 DNA: TGTGCCAGCAGGGACGCGGTCTCCACTGAAGCTTTCTTT
CDR3 protein: CASRDAVSTEAFF
V gene: TRBV5-6
clone size: once
J gene: TRBJ1-1
D gene: .

CDR3 DNA: TGTGCCAGCAGTGAACCCGCGGTTGTGGCTTTCTTT
CDR3 protein: CASSEPAVVAFF
V gene: TRBV2
clone size: .
J gene: TRBJ1-1
D gene: .

CDR3 DNA: TGTGCCATCAGTGAGGAGAATAACTATGGCTACACCTTC
CDR3 protein: CAISEENNYGYTF
V gene: TRBV10-3
clone size: .
J gene: TRBJ1-2
D gene: .

CDR3 DNA: TGTGCCAGCAGCCAACTGATTAACACTGAAGCTTTCTTT
CDR3 protein: CASSQLINTEAFF
V gene: TRBV3-1/TRBV3-2
clone size: .
J gene: TRBJ1-1
D gene: .

CDR3 DNA: TGTGCCAGCAGTTCCGGGACGGTCTATGGCTACACCTTC
CDR3 protein: CASSSGTVYGYTF
V gene: TRBV28
clone size: once
J gene: TRBJ1-2
D gene: .

CDR3 DNA: TGTGCCAGTAGTATAATCCGGGACTCAAACTATGGCTACACCTTC
CDR3 protein: CASSIIRDSNYGYTF
V gene: TRBV19
clone size: .
J gene: TRBJ1-2
D gene: .

CDR3 DNA: TGTGCCAGCAGTTCCCGTGATGTGTACACTGAAGCTTTCTTT
CDR3 protein: CASSSRDVYTEAFF
V gene: TRBV6-5
clone size: .
J gene: TRBJ1-1
D gene: .

CDR3 DNA: TGTGCCACCAGTGGCACCGGGACTAGCGCGGCTCCTAGTCACTACGAGCAGTACTTC
CDR3 protein: CATSGTGTSAAPSHYEQYF
V gene: TRBV24-1
clone size: .
J gene: TRBJ2-7
D gene: TRBD2

CDR3 DNA: TGTGCCAGCAGCTTAGACGGGGACGGGGGCTACACCTTC
CDR3 protein: CASSLDGDGGYTF
V gene: TRBV7-9
clone size: .
J gene: TRBJ1-2
D gene: .

CDR3 DNA: TGTGCCAGCAGTTGGGGCAGGGGAGGGCAGCCCCAGCATTTT
CDR3 protein: CASSWGRGGQPQHF
V gene: TRBV6-5
clone size: .
J gene: TRBJ1-5
D gene: .

CDR3 DNA: TGTGCCAGCAGCTTGGCGGAGAAACGTGCTTTCTTT
CDR3 protein: CASSLAEKRAFF
V gene: TRBV5-5
clone size: .
J gene: TRBJ1-1
D gene: .

CDR3 DNA: TGTGCCAGCAGCCTCCGGACCGAGAACACTGAAGCTTTCTTT
CDR3 protein: CASSLRTENTEAFF
V gene: TRBV14
clone size: .
J gene: TRBJ1-1
D gene: .

CDR3 DNA: TGTGCCAGCAGCCAGGGCCGGACAGGGTCTAACTATGGCTACACCTTC
CDR3 protein: CASSQGRTGSNYGYTF
V gene: TRBV3-1/TRBV3-2
clone size: few
J gene: TRBJ1-2
D gene: TRBD1

CDR3 DNA: TGTGCCAGCAGTGGAACCTCAGGGTCCGGGGCCAACGTCCTGACTTTC
CDR3 protein: CASSGTSGSGANVLTF
V gene: TRBV6-1
clone size: medium-sized
J gene: TRBJ2-6
D gene: .

CDR3 DNA: TGCGCCAGCAGCCTACGACTGGAAGCTAACTATGGCTACACCTTC
CDR3 protein: CASSLRLEANYGYTF
V gene: TRBV5-1
clone size: .
J gene: TRBJ1-2
D gene: .

CDR3 DNA: TGTGCCAGTAGTAACAACCCCGGGACTAGCGGGGGGAGCCGGTACTTC
CDR3 protein: CASSNNPGTSGGSRYF
V gene: TRBV19
clone size: .
J gene: TRBJ2-4
D gene: TRBD2

CDR3 DNA: TGTGCCACCAGCGGAATGCCACAGGGGGCAGGCAAAAACATTCAGTACTTC
CDR3 protein: CATSGMPQGAGKNIQYF
V gene: TRBV15
clone size: once
J gene: TRBJ2-4
D gene: TRBD1

CDR3 DNA: TGTGCCAGCAGCCAAGATTGGGGGGGGACCGAGCAGTACTTC
CDR3 protein: CASSQDWGGTEQYF
V gene: TRBV14
clone size: .
J gene: TRBJ2-7
D gene: TRBD2

CDR3 DNA: TGTGCCAGCATCACGGACACTCCCGGTGGGGAAAAACTGTTTTTT
CDR3 protein: CASITDTPGGEKLFF
V gene: TRBV6-5
clone size: .
J gene: TRBJ1-4
D gene: .

CDR3 DNA: TGTGCCGTAAGCGGCCCAGACTATGGCTACACCTTC
CDR3 protein: CAVSGPDYGYTF
V gene: TRBV10-3
clone size: .
J gene: TRBJ1-2
D gene: .

CDR3 DNA: TGTGCCAGCAGCTTAGGAGGAAACACCATATATTTT
CDR3 protein: CASSLGGNTIYF
V gene: TRBV7-8
clone size: .
J gene: TRBJ1-3
D gene: .

CDR3 DNA: TGTGCCAGCAGTTCGGCGTGGGGAGTCCAATATTCACCCCTCCACTTT
CDR3 protein: CASSSAWGVQYSPLHF
V gene: TRBV27
clone size: few
J gene: TRBJ1-6
D gene: .

CDR3 DNA: TGTGCCAGCAGCCCCGGGACAGGGTTTTCACCCCTCGGGACCCAGTACTTC
CDR3 protein: CASSPGTGFSPLGTQYF
V gene: TRBV14
clone size: .
J gene: TRBJ2-5
D gene: TRBD1

CDR3 DNA: TGTGCCAGCAGCTTAACTGGCGACAATGAGCAGTTCTTC
CDR3 protein: CASSLTGDNEQFF
V gene: TRBV11-2
clone size: .
J gene: TRBJ2-1
D gene: .

CDR3 DNA: TGTGCCAGCAGACCCGACACGCCGGCTTTCCGTGGCTACACCTTC
CDR3 protein: CASRPDTPAFRGYTF
V gene: TRBV6-7
clone size: once
J gene: TRBJ1-2
D gene: .

CDR3 DNA: TGTGCCAGCAGTGATGCGGGCGAGCCCCAGCATTTT
CDR3 protein: CASSDAGEPQHF
V gene: TRBV2
clone size: .
J gene: TRBJ1-5
D gene: .

CDR3 DNA: TGTGCCAGCAGTACGAGGACAGGTAGAAATGAAAAACTGTTTTTT
CDR3 protein: CASSTRTGRNEKLFF
V gene: TRBV28
clone size: .
J gene: TRBJ1-4
D gene: TRBD1

CDR3 DNA: TGTGCGGGAGCGGTTGGGCCAGACTATGGCTACACCTTC
CDR3 protein: CAGAVGPDYGYTF
V gene: TRBV7-9
clone size: .
J gene: TRBJ1-2
D gene: .

CDR3 DNA: TGTGCCAGCAGCCGAGGAGGGGACCAGGTTAATTCACCCCTCCACTTT
CDR3 protein: CASSRGGDQVNSPLHF
V gene: TRBV7-8
clone size: .
J gene: TRBJ1-6
D gene: .

CDR3 DNA: TGTGCCAGCAGTGTCTCGGGTCTCCGGGACTACACCTTC
CDR3 protein: CASSVSGLRDYTF
V gene: TRBV2
clone size: .
J gene: TRBJ1-2
D gene: .

CDR3 DNA: TGCGCCAGCAGCGGTGGGGAGATCAGAAACTATGGCTACACCTTC
CDR3 protein: CASSGGEIRNYGYTF
V gene: TRBV5-1
clone size: .
J gene: TRBJ1-2
D gene: .

CDR3 DNA: TGTGCCAGCAAGAGGGACAGTCTCAACTATGGCTACACCTTC
CDR3 protein: CASKRDSLNYGYTF
V gene: TRBV6-4
clone size: .
J gene: TRBJ1-2
D gene: TRBD1

CDR3 DNA: TGTGCCAGCAGCCAAGTCTTTACAGGGGGGAACACTGAAGCTTTCTTT
CDR3 protein: CASSQVFTGGNTEAFF
V gene: TRBV3-1/TRBV3-2
clone size: .
J gene: TRBJ1-1
D gene: TRBD1

CDR3 DNA: TGTGCCTCTTTAGGCCTCTACAATGAGCAGTTCTTC
CDR3 protein: CASLGLYNEQFF
V gene: TRBV6-5
clone size: .
J gene: TRBJ2-1
D gene: .

CDR3 DNA: TGTGCCAGCAGTTTGGGGACGGGAAATTCACCCCTCCACTTT
CDR3 protein: CASSLGTGNSPLHF
V gene: TRBV28
clone size: .
J gene: TRBJ1-6
D gene: .